Listed below are T cell receptor beta chains from one sample, sequenced in a study of CD8 T cells in Susac syndrome. One entry per CDR3 protein, called by TCRdb with MiXCR from the immunoSEQ multiplex PCR reads. Of 180,000 or so distinct CDR3 sequences detected, roughly 96% appear once; the ten largest clones hold roughly 0.094%. The sequenced sample was CD4+ T cells from PBMCs. These TCRs come from a human donor with multiple sclerosis. CDR3s include the opening cysteine and the closing phenylalanine or tryptophan. Each record gives: D gene, J gene, clone size, V gene, CDR3 protein, CDR3 DNA. A D gene is named only where the DNA matches it firmly. The size field is filled for only some rows; it gives once, few, many or a size class.

D gene: .
J gene: TRBJ2-2
clone size: .
V gene: TRBV3-1
CDR3 protein: CASSRGTNYNTGELFF
CDR3 DNA: TGTGCCAGCAGCCGAGGGACGAACTACAACACCGGGGAGCTGTTTTTT

D gene: .
J gene: TRBJ2-7
clone size: .
V gene: TRBV24-1
CDR3 protein: CATSDGGYSEQYF
CDR3 DNA: TGTGCCACCAGTGATGGGGGGTACTCCGAGCAGTACTTC

D gene: .
J gene: TRBJ1-1
clone size: .
V gene: TRBV3-1
CDR3 protein: CASSHRTGGANTFF
CDR3 DNA: TGTGCCAGCAGCCACCGAACTGGGGGCGCGAATACTTTCTTT

D gene: TRBD2
J gene: TRBJ2-7
clone size: .
V gene: TRBV19
CDR3 protein: CASNSAGGPYEQYF
CDR3 DNA: TGTGCCAGTAATTCGGCGGGAGGGCCCTACGAGCAGTACTTC

D gene: TRBD2
J gene: TRBJ2-1
clone size: .
V gene: TRBV9
CDR3 protein: CASSLPGLVGDEQFF
CDR3 DNA: TGTGCCAGCAGCCTTCCGGGACTAGTTGGCGATGAGCAGTTCTTC

D gene: .
J gene: TRBJ2-1
clone size: .
V gene: TRBV7-9
CDR3 protein: CASSLLFF
CDR3 DNA: TGTGCCAGCAGCTTACTCTTCTTC

D gene: .
J gene: TRBJ2-1
clone size: .
V gene: TRBV24-1
CDR3 protein: CATSDRGLEQFF
CDR3 DNA: TGTGCCACCAGTGACCGTGGACTAGAGCAGTTCTTC

D gene: .
J gene: TRBJ1-1
clone size: .
V gene: TRBV20-1
CDR3 protein: CSARDMQTHGDTEAFF
CDR3 DNA: TGCAGTGCTAGAGATATGCAAACCCACGGGGACACTGAAGCTTTCTTT

D gene: .
J gene: TRBJ2-5
clone size: .
V gene: TRBV6-6
CDR3 protein: CASSFRQKETQYF
CDR3 DNA: TGTGCCAGCAGCTTCCGACAGAAAGAGACCCAGTACTTC

D gene: .
J gene: TRBJ1-5
clone size: once
V gene: TRBV30
CDR3 protein: CAWNGVPNQPQHF
CDR3 DNA: TGTGCCTGGAACGGGGTTCCCAATCAGCCCCAGCATTTT

D gene: .
J gene: TRBJ2-3
clone size: once
V gene: TRBV6-5
CDR3 protein: CASSYSEGGPTDTQYF
CDR3 DNA: TGTGCCAGCAGTTACTCGGAGGGGGGGCCCACAGATACGCAGTATTTT

D gene: TRBD1
J gene: TRBJ2-6
clone size: once
V gene: TRBV2
CDR3 protein: CANTGAAGANVLTF
CDR3 DNA: TGTGCCAACACAGGGGCGGCAGGGGCCAACGTCCTGACTTTC

D gene: TRBD2
J gene: TRBJ2-3
clone size: .
V gene: TRBV6-2/TRBV6-3
CDR3 protein: CASSYAGLAEIRDTQYF
CDR3 DNA: TGTGCCAGCAGTTACGCGGGACTAGCGGAAATAAGAGATACGCAGTATTTT

D gene: .
J gene: TRBJ2-7
clone size: .
V gene: TRBV12-3/TRBV12-4
CDR3 protein: CASSLGPNYEQYF
CDR3 DNA: TGTGCCAGCAGCCTGGGACCTAACTACGAGCAGTACTTC